This TCR beta chain appears in the sequencing data of a study of cytomegalovirus exposure and HLA in healthy donors. The length of the CDR3 is 17 residues. CDR1 is SGHRS and CDR2 is YFSETQ in the germline V gene. The V gene lost 2 bases and the J gene lost 4 bases, with 21 bases spanning the gap. As concerns this clone: Its antigen is unidentified.

PCR primers comprised 60 Vbeta and 13 Jbeta primers. This table comes from immunoSEQ multiplex PCR, and its TCRdb copy is limited to in-frame clones, with some not included. The sample includes 200,000 to 250,000 clones, roughly three quarters of them seen just once. The study, taken as a whole, reports: On later analysis, the bulk of CMV-associated TCR beta chains appeared to be HLA-restricted. The classifier was said to identify cytomegalovirus status with high specificity and sensitivity.

The receptor was derived from a man aged 45-65 years in good health and CMV-seronegative. The sequenced sample was PBMCs. The gene calls are TRBV5-1 and TRBJ1-2; possibly TRBD1 for D (5 bases). The CDR3 sequence is CASSLWFSDSMGYGYTF. The CDR3, as DNA: TGCGCCAGCAGCTTATGGTTTAGTGACAGTATGGGCTATGGCTACACCTTC.